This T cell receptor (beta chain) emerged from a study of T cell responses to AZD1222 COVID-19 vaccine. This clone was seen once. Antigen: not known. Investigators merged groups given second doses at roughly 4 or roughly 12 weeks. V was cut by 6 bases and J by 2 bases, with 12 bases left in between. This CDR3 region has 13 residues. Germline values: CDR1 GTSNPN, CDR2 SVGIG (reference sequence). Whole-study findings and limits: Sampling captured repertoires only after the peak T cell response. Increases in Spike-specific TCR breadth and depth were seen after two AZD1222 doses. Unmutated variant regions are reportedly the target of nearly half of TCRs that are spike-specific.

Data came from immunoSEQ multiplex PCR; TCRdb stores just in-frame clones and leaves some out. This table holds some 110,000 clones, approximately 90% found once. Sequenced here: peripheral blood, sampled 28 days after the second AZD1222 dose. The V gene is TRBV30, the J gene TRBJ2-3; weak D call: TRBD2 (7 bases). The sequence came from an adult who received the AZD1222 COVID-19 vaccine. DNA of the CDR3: TGTGCCTGTAACAGGGACTACACAGATACGCAGTATTTT. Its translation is CACNRDYTDTQYF.